This is a list of T cell receptor beta chains from one sample in a study of T cells after yellow fever vaccination. MiXCR, run by TCRdb on the 5' RACE reads, gives a single entry per CDR3 protein. This table holds about 300,000 distinct CDR3 sequences, roughly 8.7% found once. Here the sequenced sample was CD4+ T cells sorted from PBMCs, taken 5 days after the yellow fever booster vaccination. The receptors were sampled from a man between 18 and 35 years old who received the YFV17D yellow fever vaccine. The CDR3 runs from the conserved cysteine through the conserved F or W. A D gene is named only where the DNA matches it firmly. Only some rows state a clone size, as once, few, many or a class for expanded clones.

V gene	clone size	D gene	J gene	CDR3 protein	CDR3 DNA
TRBV7-2	-	-	TRBJ1-5	CASSLAGQGTQPQHF	TGTGCCAGCAGCTTAGCTGGGCAAGGTACTCAGCCCCAGCATTTT
TRBV7-8	-	-	TRBJ1-1	CASSPGPTVNTEAFF	TGTGCCAGCAGCCCGGGCCCGACGGTGAACACTGAAGCTTTCTTT
TRBV7-2	few	TRBD1	TRBJ1-5	CASSSRTGDNQPQHF	TGTGCCAGCAGCTCTAGGACAGGGGACAATCAGCCCCAGCATTTT
TRBV7-2	-	TRBD1	TRBJ1-5	CASSQGTVQPQHF	TGTGCCAGCAGCCAAGGGACAGTGCAGCCCCAGCATTTT
TRBV27	many	TRBD1	TRBJ1-1	CASSFRDSTEAFF	TGTGCCAGCAGTTTCCGGGACAGCACTGAAGCTTTCTTT
TRBV7-2	-	TRBD2	TRBJ2-7	CASSSRRGAGEQYF	TGTGCCAGCAGCTCGAGGCGGGGGGCGGGCGAGCAGTACTTC
TRBV7-9	-	-	TRBJ1-1	CASSPQGMRAFF	TGTGCCAGCAGCCCCCAGGGGATGAGGGCTTTCTTT
TRBV25-1	-	-	TRBJ1-6	CASSEGGTGNSPLHF	TGTGCCAGCAGTGAGGGAGGGACTGGGAATTCACCCCTCCACTTT
TRBV20-1	-	-	TRBJ2-3	CSARDHRFGDTQYF	TGCAGTGCTAGAGATCATCGGTTTGGAGATACGCAGTATTTT
TRBV7-8	few	TRBD2	TRBJ2-1	CASSLGTSWNEQFF	TGTGCCAGCAGCTTAGGGACTAGCTGGAATGAGCAGTTCTTC
TRBV20-1	-	-	TRBJ2-6	CSAKGLGSAGANVLTF	TGCAGTGCAAAGGGACTCGGGAGCGCTGGGGCCAACGTCCTGACTTTC
TRBV30	-	TRBD1	TRBJ2-6	CAWTRDRGLSGANVLTF	TGTGCCTGGACTCGGGACAGGGGGCTCTCTGGGGCCAACGTCCTGACTTTC